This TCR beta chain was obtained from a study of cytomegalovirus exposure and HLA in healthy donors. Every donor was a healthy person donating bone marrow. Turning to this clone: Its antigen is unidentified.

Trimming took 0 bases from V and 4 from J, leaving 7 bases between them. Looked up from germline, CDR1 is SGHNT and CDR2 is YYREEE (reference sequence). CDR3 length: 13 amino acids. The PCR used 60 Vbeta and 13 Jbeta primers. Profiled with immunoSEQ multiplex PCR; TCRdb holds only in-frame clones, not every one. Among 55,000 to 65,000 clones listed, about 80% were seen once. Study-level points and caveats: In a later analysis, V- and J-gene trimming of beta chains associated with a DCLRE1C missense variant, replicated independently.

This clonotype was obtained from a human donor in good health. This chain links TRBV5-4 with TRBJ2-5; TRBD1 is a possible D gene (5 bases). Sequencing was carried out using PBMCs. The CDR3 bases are TGTGCCAGCAGCTTGGCAGGGCGAGAGACCCAGTACTTC. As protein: CASSLAGRETQYF.